In this sample, the clone carrying this TCR beta chain turned up once. These data belong to a study of blood T cell repertoires in COVID-19. Study as a whole: Collection of acute and convalescent COVID-19 samples took place in the United States, Italy and Spain. PBMCs, B-cell-depleted T cells, or T cells were the source of the cDNA or gDNA that made up the material.

Seattle patients were enrolled during active infection and followed longitudinally. CDR3 size: 20 residues. Deletions cut 3 bases from V and 0 bases from J, with 24 bases between. Authors' processing steps: The assay estimated nucleated cells by amplifying reference gene primers. The protocol was immunoSEQ multiplex PCR, while the TCRdb copy is restricted to in-frame clones and leaves out a portion. For V, J and clone size, that table is used; D and trimming come from the DNA. In the table there are 170,000 or so clones, around nine tenths of which are singletons. This chain links TRBV23-1 with TRBJ2-1; possible D gene TRBD2, 5 bases. TRBV23-1 is designated an ORF whose function remains uncertain. The sequenced sample was peripheral blood. The TCR sequence derives from a woman in her seventies with COVID-19, enrolled during active disease. CDR3 in amino acids: CASSHLRNSVPKSSYNEQFF. CDR3 nucleotides: TGCGCCAGCAGTCATCTGCGGAATAGCGTCCCCAAAAGCTCCTACAATGAGCAGTTCTTC.